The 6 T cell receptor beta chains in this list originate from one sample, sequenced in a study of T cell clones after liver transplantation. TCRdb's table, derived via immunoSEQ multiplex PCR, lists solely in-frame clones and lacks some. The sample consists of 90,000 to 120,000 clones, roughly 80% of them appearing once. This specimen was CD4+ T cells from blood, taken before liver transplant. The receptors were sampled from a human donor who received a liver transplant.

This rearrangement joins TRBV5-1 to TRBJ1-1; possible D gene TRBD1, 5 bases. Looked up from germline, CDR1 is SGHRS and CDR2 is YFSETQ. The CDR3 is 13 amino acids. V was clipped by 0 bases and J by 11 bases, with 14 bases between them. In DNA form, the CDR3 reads TGCGCCAGCAGCTTGGGGGGCGGCGGCGAGGCTTTCTTT. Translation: CASSLGGGGEAFF.

This CDR3 is CASSSKQGNTEAFF. The CDR3 DNA is TGTGCCAGCTCATCTAAACAGGGGAACACTGAAGCTTTCTTT. This sequence joins TRBV18 and TRBJ1-1, with D possibly being TRBD1 (6 bases). The CDR3 covers 14 residues. Germline V lookup: CDR1 KGHSH, CDR2 LQKENI. Trimming stripped 5 bases from V and 1 base from J, with 11 bases between.

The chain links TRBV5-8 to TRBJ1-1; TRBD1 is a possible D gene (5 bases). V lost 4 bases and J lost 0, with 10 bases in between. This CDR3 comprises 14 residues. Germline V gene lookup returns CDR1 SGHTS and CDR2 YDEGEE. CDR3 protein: CASSRDGVNTEAFF. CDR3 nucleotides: TGTGCCAGCAGCCGGGACGGGGTGAACACTGAAGCTTTCTTT.

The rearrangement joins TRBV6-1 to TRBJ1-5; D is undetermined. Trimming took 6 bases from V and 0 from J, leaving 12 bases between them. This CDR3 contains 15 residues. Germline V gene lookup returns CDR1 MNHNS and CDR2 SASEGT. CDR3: CASSADAGSNQPQHF. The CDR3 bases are TGTGCCAGCAGCGCGGACGCGGGTAGCAATCAGCCCCAGCATTTT.

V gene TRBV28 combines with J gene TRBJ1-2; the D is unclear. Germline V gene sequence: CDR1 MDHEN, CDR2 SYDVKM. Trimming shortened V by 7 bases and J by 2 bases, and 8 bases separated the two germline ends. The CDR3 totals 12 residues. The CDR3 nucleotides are TGTGCCAGCACCCCCCGGAACTATGGCTACACCTTC. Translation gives CASTPRNYGYTF.

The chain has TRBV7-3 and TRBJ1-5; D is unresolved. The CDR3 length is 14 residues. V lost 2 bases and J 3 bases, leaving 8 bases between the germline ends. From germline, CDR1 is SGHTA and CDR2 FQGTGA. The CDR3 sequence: CASSLVADNQPQHF. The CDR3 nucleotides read TGTGCCAGCAGCTTAGTTGCAGACAATCAGCCCCAGCATTTT.